This T cell receptor beta chain was identified during a study of blood T cell repertoires in COVID-19 (dated by TCRdb to 2019 to 2021). The study in broad terms: Samples covering the acute and convalescent phases of COVID-19 were provided by collaborators in the United States, Italy and Spain. The prospective study material was composed of cDNA or gDNA derived from T cells, B-cell-depleted T cells, or PBMCs. Samples came from the ongoing ImmuneRACE study (first 160 participants) plus 1,254 subjects from 6 global collaborators. Subjects who had been exposed to COVID-19, were actively infected with it, or had recovered from it provided the deeply sampled blood TCRbeta repertoires that made up the dataset. HLA class I and class II types, where available, came from metadata supplied by the sample provider rather than from assay-based typing. The repertoires were released in a freely available public database meant as a resource for research on the immune response to SARS-CoV-2. Nearly every sample came with metadata listing a de-identified subject ID, COVID-19 status, age in years and sex. Overall study outcomes, separate from this receptor: The amount of clinical and demographic metadata varied by source and participant and was provided uncurated.

As to this clone: It has no known antigen specificity. No base quality values were provided; no much bigger clone lies one nucleotide off.

According to the germline V gene, CDR1 reads SGHTS and CDR2 reads YDEGEE. The CDR3 numbers 13 residues from cysteine through phenylalanine. Kept here is only the CDR3 DNA, which spans 39 bases and is read in frame from base 1. V is shortened by 2 bases, J by 8 bases, and the region joining them spans 10 bases. TCRbeta CDR3 regions were amplified from genomic DNA using the immunoSEQ Assay, a bias-controlled multiplex PCR. The study's own analysis went as follows. Nucleated cell counts per sample were estimated from amplification of reference gene primers within the assay. To quantify the absolute abundance of each unique TCRbeta CDR3 rearrangement, sequence reads were collapsed and filtered. Productive Simpson clonality was computed per sample as the square root of Simpson's diversity index over productive rearrangements. TCRdb provides this immuneACCESS table in a form limited to in-frame rearrangements. Some clones are lacking; in checked studies, under half of them reflect an unresolved V gene, and why the rest are absent is not known. The DNA gave D and trimming, while V, J and clone size come from that table. This sample has about 260,000 clones in its table, and 88% of those were observed once. The ten largest clones add up to more than 0.55% of the sample.

Collaborating institutions collected whole blood in K2EDTA tubes following their own protocols. For TCRbeta analysis, collaborators shipped samples in one of three forms: frozen whole blood, isolated PBMCs, or DNA extracted from either of those sample types. Sequencing was done on a sample of peripheral blood. This clonotype originated in a human donor in a cohort sampled during active COVID-19. The chain uses TRBV5-8 and TRBJ1-4, with a tentative D gene TRBD1 over 6 matching bases. The nucleotide sequence reads TGTGCCAGCAGCTTTCAGGGGCGGGAAAAACTGTTTTTT. Protein translation: CASSFQGREKLFF.